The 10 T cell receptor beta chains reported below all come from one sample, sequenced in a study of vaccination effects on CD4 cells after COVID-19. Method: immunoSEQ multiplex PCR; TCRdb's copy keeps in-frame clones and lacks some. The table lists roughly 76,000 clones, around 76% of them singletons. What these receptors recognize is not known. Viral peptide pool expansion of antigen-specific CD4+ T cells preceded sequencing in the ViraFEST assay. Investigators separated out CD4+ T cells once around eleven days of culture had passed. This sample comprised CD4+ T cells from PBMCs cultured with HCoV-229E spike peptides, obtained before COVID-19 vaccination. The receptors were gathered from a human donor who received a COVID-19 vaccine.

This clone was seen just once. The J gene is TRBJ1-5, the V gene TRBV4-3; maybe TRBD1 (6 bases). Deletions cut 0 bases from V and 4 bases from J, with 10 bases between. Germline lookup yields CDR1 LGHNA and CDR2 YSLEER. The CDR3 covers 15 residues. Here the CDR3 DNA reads TGCGCCAGCAGCCAAGATAGGGGGGCGAATCAGCCCCAGCATTTT. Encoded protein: CASSQDRGANQPQHF.

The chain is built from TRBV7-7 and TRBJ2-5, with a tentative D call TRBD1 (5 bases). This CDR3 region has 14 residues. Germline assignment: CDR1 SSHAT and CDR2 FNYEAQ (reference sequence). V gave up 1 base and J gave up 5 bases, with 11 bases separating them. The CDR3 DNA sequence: TGTGCCAGCAGCTTAGTTGGGGCGGAGGAGACCCAGTACTTC. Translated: CASSLVGAEETQYF.

The CDR3 loop is CASSDGGREGFF. CDR3 in DNA: TGTGCCAGCAGTGACGGGGGGCGAGAGGGGTTCTTC. The chain couples TRBV6-4 to TRBJ2-1; D tentatively fits TRBD1 or TRBD2 (6 bases each). Germline CDR1 reads MRHNA; CDR2 reads SNTAGT. The V end was cut by 2 bases, the J end by 15 bases, with 14 bases between. CDR3 length: 12 residues.

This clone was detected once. The CDR3 DNA reads as TGTGCCAGCAGTTTATCCCCATGGGCCAAAAACATTCAGTACTTC. It encodes CASSLSPWAKNIQYF. V gene TRBV27 combines with J gene TRBJ2-4; D is uncertain. The germline gives CDR1 MNHEY, CDR2 SMNVEV (reference sequence). There are 15 residues in the CDR3. V shed 0 bases and J shed 1 base, with 7 bases lying between them.

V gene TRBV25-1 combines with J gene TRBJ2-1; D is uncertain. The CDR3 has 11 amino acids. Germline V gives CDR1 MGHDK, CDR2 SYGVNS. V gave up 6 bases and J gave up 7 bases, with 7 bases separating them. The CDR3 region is CASSARNEQFF. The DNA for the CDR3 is TGTGCCAGCAGCGCGAGAAATGAGCAGTTCTTC. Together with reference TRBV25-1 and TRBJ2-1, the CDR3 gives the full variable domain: EADIYQTPRYLVIGTGKKITLECSQTMGHDKMYWYQQDPGMELHLIHYSYGVNSTEKGDLSSESTVSRIRTEHFPLTLESARPSHTSQYLCASSARNEQFFGPGTRLTVL.

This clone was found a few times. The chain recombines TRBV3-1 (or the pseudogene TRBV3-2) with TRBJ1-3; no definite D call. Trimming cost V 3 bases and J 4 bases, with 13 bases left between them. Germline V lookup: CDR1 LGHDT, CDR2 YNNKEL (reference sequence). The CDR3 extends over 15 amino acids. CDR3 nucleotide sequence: TGTGCCAGCAGCCATCTCGCATCGGGCGGAAACACCATATATTTT. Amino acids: CASSHLASGGNTIYF.

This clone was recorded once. As DNA, the CDR3 is TGTGCCAGCAGGACTAGCGCGAGCACAGATACGCAGTATTTT. Translated, it gives CASRTSASTDTQYF. The chain recombines TRBV19 with TRBJ2-3, with 9 bases lining up with TRBD2. The CDR3 loop spans 14 amino acids. After removal of 9 bases from V and 0 bases from J, the junction contained 4 bases not matched to a gene. From germline, CDR1 is LNHDA and CDR2 SQIVND (reference sequence).

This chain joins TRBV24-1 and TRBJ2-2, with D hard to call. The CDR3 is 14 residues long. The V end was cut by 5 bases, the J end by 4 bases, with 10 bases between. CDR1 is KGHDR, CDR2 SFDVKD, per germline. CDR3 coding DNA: TGTGCCACCAGTGCGTCAGGTTTCACCGGGGAGCTGTTTTTT. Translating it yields CATSASGFTGELFF.

CDR3 nucleotide sequence: TGTGCCAGCAGCTCGGCCACCCTTCAGAATCAGCCCCAGCATTTT. It specifies CASSSATLQNQPQHF. This chain joins TRBV5-6 and TRBJ1-5; D remains ambiguous. The germline CDR1 and CDR2 sequences are SGHDT and YYEEEE. V lost 3 bases and J lost 4, with 14 bases in between. The CDR3 totals 15 residues. Full variable domain (missing parts from reference TRBV5-6 and TRBJ1-5): DAGVTQSPTHLIKTRGQQVTLRCSPKSGHDTVSWYQQALGQGPQFIFQYYEEEERQRGNFPDRFSGHQFPNYSSELNVNALLLGDSALYLCASSSATLQNQPQHFGDGTRLSIL.

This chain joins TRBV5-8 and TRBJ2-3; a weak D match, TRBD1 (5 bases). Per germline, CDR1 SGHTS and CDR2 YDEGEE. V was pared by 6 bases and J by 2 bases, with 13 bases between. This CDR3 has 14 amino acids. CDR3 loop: CASTRQRSTDTQYF. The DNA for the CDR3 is TGTGCCAGCACTCGACAGCGTTCCACAGATACGCAGTATTTT.